This note documents a single T cell receptor (beta chain) sequence. Its antigen is not known. One junction end disagrees with the germline gene, perhaps due to a read error. This specimen comes from a study of CD4 T cells in relation to SARS-CoV-2 and coronaviruses. Study summary: Crossreactive spike epitopes shared across donors were mapped to their HLA restriction.

Data came from immunoSEQ multiplex PCR; TCRdb stores just in-frame clones and leaves some out. Of around 41,000 clones listed, about 87% are singletons. Sorted naive or memory CD4+ cells met CEF peptides for roughly 10 days. The CDR3 is 13 residues long. Germline loops: CDR1 SQVTM, CDR2 ANQGSEA. The sequenced sample consisted of naive CD4+ T cells from PBMCs, cultured in vitro. Described subset: naive CD4+ T cells isolated by negative enrichment. This clonotype was obtained from an adult with COVID-19. This chain joins TRBV29-1 and TRBJ2-4; TRBD1 matches 12 bases. The CDR3 spells CSASGQGALGIAF. The CDR3 DNA reads as TGCAGCGCCTCGGGACAGGGGGCGCTTGGGATTGCTTTC. The full variable domain, in which reference TRBV29-1 and TRBJ2-4 provide the parts outside the CDR3, is SAVISQKPSRDICQRGTSLTIQCQVDSQVTMMFWYRQQPGQSLTLIATANQGSEATYESGFVIDKFPISRPNLTFSTLTVSNMSPEDSSIYLCSASGQGALGIAFGAGTRLSVL.